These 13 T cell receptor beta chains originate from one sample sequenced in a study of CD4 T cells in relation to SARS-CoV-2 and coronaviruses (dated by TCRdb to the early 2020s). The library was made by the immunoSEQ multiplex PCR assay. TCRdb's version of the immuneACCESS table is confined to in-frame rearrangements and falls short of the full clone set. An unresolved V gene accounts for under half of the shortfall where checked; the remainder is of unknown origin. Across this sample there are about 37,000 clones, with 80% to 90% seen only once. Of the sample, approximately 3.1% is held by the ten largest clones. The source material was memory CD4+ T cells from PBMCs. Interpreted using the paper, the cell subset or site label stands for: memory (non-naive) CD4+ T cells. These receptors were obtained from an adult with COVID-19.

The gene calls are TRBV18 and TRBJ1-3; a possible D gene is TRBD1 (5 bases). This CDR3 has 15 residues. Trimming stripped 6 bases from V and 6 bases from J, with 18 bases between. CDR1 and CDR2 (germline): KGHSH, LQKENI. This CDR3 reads CASSDIGTAPNTIYF. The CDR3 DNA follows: TGTGCCAGCTCGGACATAGGGACGGCCCCAAACACCATATATTTT.

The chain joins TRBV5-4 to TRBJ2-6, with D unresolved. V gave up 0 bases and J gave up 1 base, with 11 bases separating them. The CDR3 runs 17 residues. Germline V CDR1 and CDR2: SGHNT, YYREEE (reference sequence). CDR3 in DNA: TGTGCCAGCAGCTTGGGAATCTCGGGTTCTGGGGCCAACGTCCTGACTTTC. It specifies CASSLGISGSGANVLTF.

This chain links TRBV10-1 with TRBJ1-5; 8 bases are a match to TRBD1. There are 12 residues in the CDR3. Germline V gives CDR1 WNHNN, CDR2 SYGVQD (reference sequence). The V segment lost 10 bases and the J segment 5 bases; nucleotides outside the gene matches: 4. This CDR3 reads CATGTGHQPQHF. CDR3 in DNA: TGCGCCACTGGGACAGGCCATCAGCCCCAGCATTTT.

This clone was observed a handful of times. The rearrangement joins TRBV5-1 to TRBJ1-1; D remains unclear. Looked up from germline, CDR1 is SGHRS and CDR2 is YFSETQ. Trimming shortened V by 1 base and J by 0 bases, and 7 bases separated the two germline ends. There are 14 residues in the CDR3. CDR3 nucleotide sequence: TGCGCCAGCAGCTTGTACCCCATGAACACTGAAGCTTTCTTT. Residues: CASSLYPMNTEAFF.

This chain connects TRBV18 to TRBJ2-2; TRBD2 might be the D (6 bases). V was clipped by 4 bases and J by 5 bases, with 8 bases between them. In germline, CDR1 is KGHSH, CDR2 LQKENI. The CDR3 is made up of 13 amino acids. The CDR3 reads CASSRSGTGELFF. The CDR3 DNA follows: TGTGCCAGCTCACGGAGCGGGACCGGGGAGCTGTTTTTT.

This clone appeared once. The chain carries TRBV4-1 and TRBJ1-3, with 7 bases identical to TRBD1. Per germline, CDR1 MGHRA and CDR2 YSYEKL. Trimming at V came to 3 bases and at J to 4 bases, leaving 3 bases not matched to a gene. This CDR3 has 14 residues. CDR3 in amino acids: CASSQRGLGNTIYF. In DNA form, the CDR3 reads TGCGCCAGCAGCCAGAGGGGGCTAGGAAACACCATATATTTT.

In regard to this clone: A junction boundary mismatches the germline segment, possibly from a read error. CDR3 region: CASTFSTGLAVF. The CDR3 nucleotides are TGTGCCAGCACGTTTAGTACCGGACTAGCGGTCTTC. The chain has TRBV28 and TRBJ2-7; 10 nucleotides match TRBD2. CDR1 and CDR2 from the germline V gene are MDHEN and SYDVKM. This CDR3 comprises 12 residues.

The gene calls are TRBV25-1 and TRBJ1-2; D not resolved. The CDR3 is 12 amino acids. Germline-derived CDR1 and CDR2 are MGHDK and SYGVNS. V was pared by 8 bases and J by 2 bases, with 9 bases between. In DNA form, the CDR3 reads TGTGCCAGCGAACAAGAAAACTATGGCTACACCTTC. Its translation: CASEQENYGYTF.

The CDR3 here is CASSSPGLAGNEQFF. In nucleotides, the CDR3 is TGTGCCAGCAGTTCACCGGGACTAGCGGGCAATGAGCAGTTCTTC. The chain employs TRBV28 and TRBJ2-1, with 12 bases that match TRBD2. Germline values: CDR1 MDHEN, CDR2 SYDVKM. The ends lost 4 bases at V and 6 bases at J; junction bases unmatched: 4. There are 15 residues in the CDR3.

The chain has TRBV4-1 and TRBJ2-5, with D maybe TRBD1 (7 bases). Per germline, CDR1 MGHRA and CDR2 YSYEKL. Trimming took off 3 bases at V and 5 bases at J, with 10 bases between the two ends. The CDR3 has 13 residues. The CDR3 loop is CASSQPGGETQYF. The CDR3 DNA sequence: TGCGCCAGCAGCCAGCCAGGGGGGGAGACCCAGTACTTC.

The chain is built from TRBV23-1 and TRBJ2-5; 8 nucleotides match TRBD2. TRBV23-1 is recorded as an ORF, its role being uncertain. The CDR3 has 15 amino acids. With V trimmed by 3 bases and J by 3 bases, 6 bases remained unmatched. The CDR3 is CASSHVGSGEETQYF. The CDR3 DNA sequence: TGCGCCAGCAGTCATGTGGGTAGCGGGGAAGAGACCCAGTACTTC.

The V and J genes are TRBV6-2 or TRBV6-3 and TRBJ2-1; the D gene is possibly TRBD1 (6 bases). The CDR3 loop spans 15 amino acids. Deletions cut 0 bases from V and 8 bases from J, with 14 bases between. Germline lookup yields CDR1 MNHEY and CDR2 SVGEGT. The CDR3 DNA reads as TGTGCCAGCAGTTACTCGAGTCAGGGGCGCGATGAGCAGTTCTTC. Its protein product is CASSYSSQGRDEQFF.

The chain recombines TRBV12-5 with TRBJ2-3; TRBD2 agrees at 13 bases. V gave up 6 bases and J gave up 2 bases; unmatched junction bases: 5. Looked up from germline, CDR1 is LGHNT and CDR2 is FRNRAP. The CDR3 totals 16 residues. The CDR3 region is CASGLGLAGNTDTQYF. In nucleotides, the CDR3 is TGTGCTAGTGGCCTGGGACTAGCGGGAAACACAGATACGCAGTATTTT.